The 18 T cell receptor beta chains reported below all come from one sample, sequenced in a study of OX40 agonist ivuxolimab in advanced cancers. Profiled with immunoSEQ multiplex PCR; TCRdb holds only in-frame clones, not every one. The profile shows roughly 89,000 clones, around 84% of them singletons. The material was CD4+ or CD8+ T cells sorted from blood, obtained in a trial of the OX40 agonist ivuxolimab. Receptor source: an adult with an advanced solid tumor such as melanoma, head and neck, liver or kidney cancer.

The rearrangement uses TRBV5-1 and TRBJ2-1; 9 bases align to TRBD1. V was clipped by 1 base and J by 4 bases; unmatched bases: 9. The CDR3 runs to 17 residues. Germline assignment: CDR1 SGHRS and CDR2 YFSETQ. The CDR3 is CASSLSSGTGLYNEQFF. CDR3 nucleotide sequence: TGCGCCAGCAGCTTGTCCTCCGGGACAGGGCTATACAATGAGCAGTTCTTC. Based on the CDR3 plus reference TRBV5-1 and TRBJ2-1, the full variable domain is KAGVTQTPRYLIKTRGQQVTLSCSPISGHRSVSWYQQTPGQGLQFLFEYFSETQRNKGNFPGRFSGRQFSNSRSEMNVSTLELGDSALYLCASSLSSGTGLYNEQFFGPGTRLTVL.

This clone was seen more than once but under ten times. The gene calls are TRBV7-9 and TRBJ1-5; D might be TRBD1 (6 bases). The CDR3 covers 13 residues. CDR1 and CDR2 (germline): SEHNR, FQNEAQ (reference sequence). V was cut by 6 bases and J by 4 bases, with 10 bases left in between. The CDR3, as DNA: TGTGCCAGCAGGGGTACAGGGAATCAGCCCCAGCATTTT. Translated: CASRGTGNQPQHF. The full variable domain, with the rest looked up from reference TRBV7-9 and TRBJ1-5, is DTGVSQNPRHKITKRGQNVTFRCDPISEHNRLYWYRQTLGQGPEFLTYFQNEAQLEKSRLLSDRFSAERPKGSFSTLEIQRTEQGDSAMYLCASRGTGNQPQHFGDGTRLSIL.

The chain uses TRBV7-9 and TRBJ2-7; D is ambiguous. The CDR3 has 13 amino acids. Germline CDR1 and CDR2: SEHNR and FQNEAQ (reference sequence). Between the trimmed V and J ends, which lost 5 bases and 2 bases, there was a span of 10 bases. The CDR3 loop reads CASSPRSAYEQYF. The CDR3 DNA is TGTGCCAGCAGCCCTAGGAGTGCCTACGAGCAGTACTTC. Combining the CDR3 with reference TRBV7-9 and TRBJ2-7 gives the whole variable domain DTGVSQNPRHKITKRGQNVTFRCDPISEHNRLYWYRQTLGQGPEFLTYFQNEAQLEKSRLLSDRFSAERPKGSFSTLEIQRTEQGDSAMYLCASSPRSAYEQYFGPGTRLTVT.

This clone has just a few counts. J is TRBJ2-3 and V is TRBV5-5, with D tentatively TRBD2 (6 bases). Looked up from germline, CDR1 is SGHKS and CDR2 is YYEKEE (reference sequence). Between the trimmed V and J ends, which lost 3 bases and 0 bases, there was a span of 14 bases. The CDR3 runs 16 residues. CDR3 protein: CASSWRVRTSTDTQYF. In nucleotides, the CDR3 is TGTGCCAGCAGCTGGAGGGTCAGAACTAGCACAGATACGCAGTATTTT.

The CDR3, as DNA: TGTGCCAGCAGTGAGCAAGCGGGGGGGCCTTTAGGGGAGCAGTTCTTC. Translation gives CASSEQAGGPLGEQFF. The chain combines TRBV6-1 with TRBJ2-1; TRBD2 matches 10 bases. Germline values: CDR1 MNHNS, CDR2 SASEGT. The CDR3 loop spans 16 amino acids. Unmatched junction bases numbered 12, after V lost 3 bases and J lost 10 bases.

V is TRBV7-2 and J is TRBJ1-1; D perhaps matches TRBD1 (6 bases). V lost 3 bases and J 4 bases, leaving 15 bases between the germline ends. The CDR3 sequence is 15 residues long. In germline, CDR1 is SGHTA, CDR2 FQGNSA. The CDR3 DNA sequence: TGTGCCAGCAGCTTCGTCGGGGGCGGCGGCACTGAAGCTTTCTTT. This sequence encodes CASSFVGGGGTEAFF.

The rearrangement uses TRBV30 and TRBJ1-5, with 7 bases that match TRBD1. This CDR3 has 13 amino acids. Looked up from germline, CDR1 is GTSNPN and CDR2 is SVGIG (reference sequence). J gave up 6 bases and V 3 bases, and 5 bases lay outside the gene matches. The CDR3 reads CAWSKTGIQPQHF. CDR3 nucleotide sequence: TGTGCCTGGAGCAAGACAGGGATTCAGCCCCAGCATTTT.

The chain is built from TRBV28 and TRBJ1-2, with D maybe TRBD1 (5 bases). Between the trimmed V and J ends, which lost 6 bases and 4 bases, there was a span of 21 bases. The length of the CDR3 is 16 residues. Looked up from germline, CDR1 is MDHEN and CDR2 is SYDVKM. CDR3 residues: CASSPPFVRAGYGYTF. The CDR3 DNA sequence: TGTGCCAGCAGCCCCCCCTTCGTCAGGGCGGGCTATGGCTACACCTTC.

The chain carries TRBV27 and TRBJ2-7, with D unclear. Looked up from germline, CDR1 is MNHEY and CDR2 is SMNVEV (reference sequence). The V end lost 6 bases, the J end lost 3 bases, and 12 bases lay between the germline ends. CDR3 length: 13 residues. The chain's CDR3 is CASSLRNSYEQYF. The CDR3 nucleotides read TGTGCCAGCAGCCTACGTAACAGCTACGAGCAGTACTTC.

This chain connects TRBV28 to TRBJ1-5, with 7 positions matching TRBD1. The trim removed 1 base at V and 5 bases at J, leaving 5 bases unmatched. Germline-derived CDR1 and CDR2 are MDHEN and SYDVKM. The CDR3 runs 15 residues. In nucleotides, the CDR3 is TGTGCCAGCAGTTTATTGGAGGGGGCAGATCAGCCCCAGCATTTT. It codes for CASSLLEGADQPQHF.

The V and J genes are TRBV18 and TRBJ1-1; D is ambiguous. This CDR3 is built from 14 residues. The V gene's germline CDR1 is KGHSH and CDR2 LQKENI. Trimming removed 5 bases at V and 1 base at J, with 11 bases between. In nucleotides, the CDR3 is TGTGCCAGCTCATCTTCGACCCAGAACACTGAAGCTTTCTTT. Its translation: CASSSSTQNTEAFF.

The genes are TRBV6-1 and TRBJ1-2; a weak D match, TRBD1 (6 bases). From germline, CDR1 is MNHNS and CDR2 SASEGT. The CDR3 contains 16 residues. Trimming left V 8 bases short and J 7 bases short, with 26 bases between. The CDR3 spells CASRVPVLQGPFGYTF. In DNA, the CDR3 is TGTGCCAGCCGTGTACCCGTCCTACAGGGCCCATTTGGCTACACCTTC.

The chain carries TRBV20-1 and TRBJ2-5, with D possibly being TRBD2 (6 bases). The CDR3 totals 11 residues. V was cut by 3 bases and J by 4 bases, with 6 bases left in between. Germline V gives CDR1 DFQATT, CDR2 SNEGSKA (reference sequence). In DNA, the CDR3 is TGCAGTGCTAGGACTAGAGAGACCCAGTACTTC. Encoded protein: CSARTRETQYF.

The chain employs TRBV28 and TRBJ1-2; D is unresolved. The CDR3 is 14 residues long. CDR1 and CDR2 from the germline V gene are MDHEN and SYDVKM. The V gene lost 8 bases and the J gene lost 3 bases, with 16 bases spanning the gap. The chain's CDR3 is CASARAQNHYGYTF. The CDR3 nucleotides read TGTGCCAGCGCGAGGGCCCAAAATCACTATGGCTACACCTTC.

The chain employs TRBV7-3 and TRBJ1-1; possibly TRBD1 for D (5 bases). V was trimmed by 5 bases and J by 2 bases, leaving 18 bases between them. Germline loops: CDR1 SGHTA, CDR2 FQGTGA. The CDR3 sequence is 16 residues long. The CDR3 region is CASSPRGSDLNTEAFF. CDR3 in DNA: TGTGCCAGCAGCCCCCGGGGGTCGGACCTTAACACTGAAGCTTTCTTT.

The chain couples TRBV2 to TRBJ2-6; possibly TRBD2 for D (5 bases). Germline values: CDR1 SNHLY, CDR2 FYNNEI. The CDR3 is 15 residues long. V shed 4 bases and J shed 2 bases, with 9 bases lying between them. This CDR3 reads CASSAGGPGANVLTF. The CDR3 DNA sequence: TGTGCCAGCAGTGCTGGAGGTCCTGGGGCCAACGTCCTGACTTTC.

The chain employs TRBV18 and TRBJ1-6; possible D gene TRBD1, 5 bases. Trimming left V 5 bases short and J 0 bases short, with 17 bases between. Germline assignment: CDR1 KGHSH and CDR2 LQKENI. The CDR3 consists of 18 residues. Here the CDR3 reads CASSFAGLSSSYNSPLHF. The CDR3 DNA reads TGTGCCAGCTCATTTGCGGGACTATCGAGCTCCTATAATTCACCCCTCCACTTT.

The V and J genes are TRBV2 and TRBJ2-1, with D possibly TRBD2 on 5 matching bases. V lost 1 base and J 0 bases, leaving 13 bases between the germline ends. In germline, CDR1 is SNHLY, CDR2 FYNNEI. The CDR3 is 17 residues long. In DNA, the CDR3 is TGTGCCAGCAGTGAAGAGGAAGGACTTTCCTCCTACAATGAGCAGTTCTTC. Protein: CASSEEEGLSSYNEQFF.